Given below is one TCR beta chain in context. Its specificity is unknown. Separation from the 666-subject first cohort characterized the roughly 130-subject validation cohort, to which the donors belonged. The data derive from a study of cytomegalovirus exposure and HLA in healthy donors. Study-wide background: The 100 to 150 validation repertoires and the approximately 690 first-cohort repertoires shared a platform, a later analysis reported.

Notes on the study in general: Rare sequences made up most TCRs, while some public TCRs were found in many donors. Associated with cytomegalovirus, according to the listing, were around 160 TCR beta chains.

Sequenced by immunoSEQ multiplex PCR; TCRdb stores in-frame clones only, minus some. The data contain more than 300,000 clones, roughly 90% of them singletons. This TCR came from a woman aged 18-29 years in good health and CMV-seronegative. Sequencing was performed on PBMCs.

CDR3 in amino acids: CASSLSLAGSYEQYF. The CDR3 nucleotides are TGTGCCAGCAGTCTCTCCCTAGCGGGCTCCTACGAGCAGTACTTC. This chain connects TRBV6-5 to TRBJ2-7, with 8 bases identical to TRBD2. This CDR3 has 15 residues. V was clipped by 5 bases and J by 0 bases; unmatched bases: 6. The germline CDR1 and CDR2 sequences are MNHEY and SVGAGI.